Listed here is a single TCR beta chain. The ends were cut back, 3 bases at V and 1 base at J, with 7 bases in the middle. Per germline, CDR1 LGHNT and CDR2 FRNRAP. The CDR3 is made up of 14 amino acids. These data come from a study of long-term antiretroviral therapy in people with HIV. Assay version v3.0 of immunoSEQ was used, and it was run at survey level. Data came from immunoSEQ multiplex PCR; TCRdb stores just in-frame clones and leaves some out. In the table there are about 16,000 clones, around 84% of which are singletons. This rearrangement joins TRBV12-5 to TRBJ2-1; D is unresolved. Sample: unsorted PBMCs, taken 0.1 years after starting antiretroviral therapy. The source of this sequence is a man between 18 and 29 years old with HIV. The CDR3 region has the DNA TGTGCTAGTGGTTTTGGCCGGTCCTACAATGAGCAGTTCTTC. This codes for CASGFGRSYNEQFF. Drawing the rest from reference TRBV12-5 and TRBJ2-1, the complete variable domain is DARVTQTPRHKVTEMGQEVTMRCQPILGHNTVFWYRQTMMQGLELLAYFRNRAPLDDSGMPKDRFSAEMPDATLATLKIQPSEPRDSAVYFCASGFGRSYNEQFFGPGTRLTVL.